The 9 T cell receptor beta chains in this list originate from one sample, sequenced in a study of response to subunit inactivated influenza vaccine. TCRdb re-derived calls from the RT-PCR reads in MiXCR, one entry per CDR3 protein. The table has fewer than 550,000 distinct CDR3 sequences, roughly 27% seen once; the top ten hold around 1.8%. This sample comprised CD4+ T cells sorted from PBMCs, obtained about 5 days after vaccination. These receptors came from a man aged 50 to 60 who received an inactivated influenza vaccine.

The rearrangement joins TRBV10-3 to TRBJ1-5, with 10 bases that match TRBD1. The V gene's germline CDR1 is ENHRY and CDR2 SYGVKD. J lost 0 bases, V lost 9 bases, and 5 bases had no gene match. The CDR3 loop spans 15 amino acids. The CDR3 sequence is CAIGQGGNSNQPQHF. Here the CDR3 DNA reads TGTGCCATAGGACAGGGGGGAAATAGCAATCAGCCCCAGCATTTT.

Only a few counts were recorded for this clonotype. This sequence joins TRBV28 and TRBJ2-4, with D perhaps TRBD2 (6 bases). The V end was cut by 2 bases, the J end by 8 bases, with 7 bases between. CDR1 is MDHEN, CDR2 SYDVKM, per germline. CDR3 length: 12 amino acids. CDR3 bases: TGTGCCAGCAGTTTAGGGGACTACATTCAGTACTTC. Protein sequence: CASSLGDYIQYF.

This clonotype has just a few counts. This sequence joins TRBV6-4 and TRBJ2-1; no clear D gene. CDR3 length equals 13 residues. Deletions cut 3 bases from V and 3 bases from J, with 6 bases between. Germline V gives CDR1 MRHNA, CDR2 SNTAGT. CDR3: CASSDSLYNEQFF. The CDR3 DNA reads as TGTGCCAGCAGTGATTCCCTCTACAATGAGCAGTTCTTC.

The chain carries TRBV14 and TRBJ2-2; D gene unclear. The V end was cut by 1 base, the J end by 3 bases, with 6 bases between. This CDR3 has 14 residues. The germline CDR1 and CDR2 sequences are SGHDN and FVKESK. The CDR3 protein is CASSQVSYTGELFF. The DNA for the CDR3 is TGTGCCAGCAGCCAAGTGTCGTACACCGGGGAGCTGTTTTTT.

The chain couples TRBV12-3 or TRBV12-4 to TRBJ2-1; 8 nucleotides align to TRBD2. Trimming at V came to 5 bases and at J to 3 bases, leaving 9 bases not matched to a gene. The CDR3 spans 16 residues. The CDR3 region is CASSPSSGAYYNEQFF. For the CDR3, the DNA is TGTGCCAGCAGTCCTAGTAGCGGGGCTTACTACAATGAGCAGTTCTTC.

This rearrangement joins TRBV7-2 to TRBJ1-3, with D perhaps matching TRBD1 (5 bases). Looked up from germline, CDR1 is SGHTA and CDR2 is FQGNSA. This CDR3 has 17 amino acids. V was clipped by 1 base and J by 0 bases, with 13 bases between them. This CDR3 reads CASSLVGVGGSGNTIYF. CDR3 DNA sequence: TGTGCCAGCAGCTTAGTGGGGGTTGGCGGCTCTGGAAACACCATATATTTT. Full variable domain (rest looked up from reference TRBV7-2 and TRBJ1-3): GAGVSQSPSNKVTEKGKDVELRCDPISGHTALYWYRQSLGQGLEFLIYFQGNSAPDKSGLPSDRFSAERTGGSVSTLTIQRTQQEDSAVYLCASSLVGVGGSGNTIYFGEGSWLTVV.

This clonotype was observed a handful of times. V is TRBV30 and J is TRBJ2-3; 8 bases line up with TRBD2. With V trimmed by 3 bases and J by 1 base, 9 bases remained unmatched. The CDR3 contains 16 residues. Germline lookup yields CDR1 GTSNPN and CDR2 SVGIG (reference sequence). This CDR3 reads CAWSFPGLGGTDTQYF. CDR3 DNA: TGTGCCTGGAGCTTTCCGGGACTAGGGGGCACAGATACGCAGTATTTT. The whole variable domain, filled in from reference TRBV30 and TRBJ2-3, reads SQTIHQWPATLVQPVGSPLSLECTVEGTSNPNLYWYRQAAGRGLQLLFYSVGIGQISSEVPQNLSASRPQDRQFILSSKKLLLSDSGFYLCAWSFPGLGGTDTQYFGPGTRLTVL.

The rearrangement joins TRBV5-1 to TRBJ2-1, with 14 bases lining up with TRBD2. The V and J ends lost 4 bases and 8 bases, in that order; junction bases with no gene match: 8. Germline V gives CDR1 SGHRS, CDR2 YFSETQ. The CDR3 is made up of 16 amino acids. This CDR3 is CASSRGTSGRSDEQFF. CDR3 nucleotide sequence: TGCGCCAGCAGCAGGGGGACTAGCGGGAGAAGCGATGAGCAGTTCTTC.

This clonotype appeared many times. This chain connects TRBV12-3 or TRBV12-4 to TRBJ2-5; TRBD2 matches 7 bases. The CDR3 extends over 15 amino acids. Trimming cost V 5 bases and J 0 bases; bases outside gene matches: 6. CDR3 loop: CASSAGRLYQETQYF. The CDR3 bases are TGTGCCAGCAGTGCCGGGAGGCTGTACCAAGAGACCCAGTACTTC.